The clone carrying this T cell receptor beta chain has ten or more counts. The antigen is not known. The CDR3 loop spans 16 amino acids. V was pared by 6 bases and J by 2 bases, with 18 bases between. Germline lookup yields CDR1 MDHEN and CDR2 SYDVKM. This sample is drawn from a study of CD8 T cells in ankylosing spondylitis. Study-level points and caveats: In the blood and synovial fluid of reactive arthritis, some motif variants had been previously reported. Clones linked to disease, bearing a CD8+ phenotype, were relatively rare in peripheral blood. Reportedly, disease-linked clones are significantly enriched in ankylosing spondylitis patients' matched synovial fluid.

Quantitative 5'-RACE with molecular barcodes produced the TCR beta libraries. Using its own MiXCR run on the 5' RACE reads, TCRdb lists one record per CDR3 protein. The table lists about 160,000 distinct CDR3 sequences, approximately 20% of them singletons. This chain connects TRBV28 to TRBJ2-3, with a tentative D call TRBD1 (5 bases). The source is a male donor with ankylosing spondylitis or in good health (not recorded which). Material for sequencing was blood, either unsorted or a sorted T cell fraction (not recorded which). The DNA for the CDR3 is TGTGCCAGCAGCACCCCGTTGAAGGGGTACACAGATACGCAGTATTTT. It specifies CASSTPLKGYTDTQYF.